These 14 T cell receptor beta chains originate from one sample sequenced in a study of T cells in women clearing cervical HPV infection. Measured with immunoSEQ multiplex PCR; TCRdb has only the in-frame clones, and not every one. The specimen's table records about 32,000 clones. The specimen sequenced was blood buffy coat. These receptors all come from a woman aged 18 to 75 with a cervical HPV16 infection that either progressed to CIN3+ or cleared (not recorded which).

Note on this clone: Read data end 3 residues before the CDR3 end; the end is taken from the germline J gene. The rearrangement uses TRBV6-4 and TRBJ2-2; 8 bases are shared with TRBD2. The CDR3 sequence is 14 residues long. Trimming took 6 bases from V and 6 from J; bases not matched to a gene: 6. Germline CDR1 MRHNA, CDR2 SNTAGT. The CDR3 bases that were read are TGTGCCAGCAGCCCGGGGGGGGCGTCCGGGGAG. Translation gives CASSPGGASGE. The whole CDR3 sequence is CASSPGGASGELFF.

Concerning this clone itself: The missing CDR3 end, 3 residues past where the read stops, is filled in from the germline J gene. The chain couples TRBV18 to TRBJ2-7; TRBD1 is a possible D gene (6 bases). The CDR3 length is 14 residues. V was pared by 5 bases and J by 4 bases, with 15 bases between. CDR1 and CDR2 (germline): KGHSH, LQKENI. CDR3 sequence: CASSVQQGPYEQYF. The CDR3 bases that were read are TGTGCCAGCTCAGTACAGCAGGGGCCTTACGAG.

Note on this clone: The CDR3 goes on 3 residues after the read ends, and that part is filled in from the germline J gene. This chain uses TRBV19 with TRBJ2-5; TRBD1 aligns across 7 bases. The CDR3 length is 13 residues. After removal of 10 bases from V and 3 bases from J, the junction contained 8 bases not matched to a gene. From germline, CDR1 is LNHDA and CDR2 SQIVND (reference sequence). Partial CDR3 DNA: TGTGCCACCCTGGACAGGACGAAAGAGACC. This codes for CATLDRTKET. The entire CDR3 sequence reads CATLDRTKETQYF.

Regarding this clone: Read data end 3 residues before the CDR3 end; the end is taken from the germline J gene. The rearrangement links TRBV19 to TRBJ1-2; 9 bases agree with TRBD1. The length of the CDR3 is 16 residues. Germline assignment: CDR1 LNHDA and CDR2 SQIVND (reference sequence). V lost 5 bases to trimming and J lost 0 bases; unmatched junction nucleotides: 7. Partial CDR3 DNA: TGTGCCAGTAGTCCCACCGGGACAGGGACTAACTATGGC. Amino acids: CASSPTGTGTNYG. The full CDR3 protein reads CASSPTGTGTNYGYTF.

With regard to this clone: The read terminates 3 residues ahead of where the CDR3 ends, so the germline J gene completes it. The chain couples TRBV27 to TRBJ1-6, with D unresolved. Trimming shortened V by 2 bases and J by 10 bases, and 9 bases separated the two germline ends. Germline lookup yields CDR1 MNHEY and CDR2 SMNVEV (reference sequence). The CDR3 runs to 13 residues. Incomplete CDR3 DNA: TGTGCCAGCAGTTTACGGCGGGAGTCACCC. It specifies CASSLRRESP. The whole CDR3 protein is CASSLRRESPLHF.

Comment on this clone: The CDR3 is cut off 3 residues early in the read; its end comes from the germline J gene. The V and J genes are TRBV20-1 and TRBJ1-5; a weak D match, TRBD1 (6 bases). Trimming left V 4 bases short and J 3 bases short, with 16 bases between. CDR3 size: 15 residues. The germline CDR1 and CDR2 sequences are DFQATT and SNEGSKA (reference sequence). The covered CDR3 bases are TGCAGTGCTACCAGCTTCGGACAGTACAATCAGCCC. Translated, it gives CSATSFGQYNQP. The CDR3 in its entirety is CSATSFGQYNQPQHF.

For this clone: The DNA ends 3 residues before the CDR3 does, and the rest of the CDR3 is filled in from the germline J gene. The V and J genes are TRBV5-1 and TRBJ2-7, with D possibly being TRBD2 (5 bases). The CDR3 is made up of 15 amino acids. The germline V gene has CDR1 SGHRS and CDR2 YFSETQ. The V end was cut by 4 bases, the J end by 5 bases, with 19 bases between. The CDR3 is CASSGGQTRSHEQYF. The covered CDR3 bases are TGCGCCAGCAGCGGTGGGCAAACTAGATCCCACGAG.

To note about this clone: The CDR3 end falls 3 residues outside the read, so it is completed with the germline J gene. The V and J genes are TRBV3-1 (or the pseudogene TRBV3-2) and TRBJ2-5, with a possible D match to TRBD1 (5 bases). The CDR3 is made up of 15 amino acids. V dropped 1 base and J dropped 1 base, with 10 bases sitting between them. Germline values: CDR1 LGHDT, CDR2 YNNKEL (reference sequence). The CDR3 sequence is CASSQGTQSQETQYF. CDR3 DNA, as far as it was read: TGTGCCAGCAGCCAAGGGACACAAAGCCAAGAGACC.

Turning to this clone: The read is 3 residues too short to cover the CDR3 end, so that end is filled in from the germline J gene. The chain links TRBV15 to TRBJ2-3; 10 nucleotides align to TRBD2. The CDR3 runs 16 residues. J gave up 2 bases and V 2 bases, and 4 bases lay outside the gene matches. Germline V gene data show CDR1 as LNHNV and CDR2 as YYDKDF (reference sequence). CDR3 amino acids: CATSRHSGGLTDTQYF. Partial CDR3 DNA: TGTGCCACCAGCAGACATAGCGGGGGGCTCACAGATACG.

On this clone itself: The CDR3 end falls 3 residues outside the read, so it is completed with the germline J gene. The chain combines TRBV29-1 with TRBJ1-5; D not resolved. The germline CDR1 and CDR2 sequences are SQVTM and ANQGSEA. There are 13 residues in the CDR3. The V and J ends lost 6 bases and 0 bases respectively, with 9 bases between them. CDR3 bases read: TGCAGCGTGTCATTCGGTAGCAATCAGCCC. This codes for CSVSFGSNQP. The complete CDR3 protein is CSVSFGSNQPQHF.

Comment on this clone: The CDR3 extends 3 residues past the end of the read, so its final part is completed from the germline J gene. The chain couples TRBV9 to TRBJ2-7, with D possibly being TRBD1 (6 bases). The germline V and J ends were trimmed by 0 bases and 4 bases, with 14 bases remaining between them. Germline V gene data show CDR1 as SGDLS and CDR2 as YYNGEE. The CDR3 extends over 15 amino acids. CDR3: CASSVGPRGSYEQYF. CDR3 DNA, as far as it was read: TGTGCCAGCAGCGTAGGCCCCAGGGGCTCTTACGAG.

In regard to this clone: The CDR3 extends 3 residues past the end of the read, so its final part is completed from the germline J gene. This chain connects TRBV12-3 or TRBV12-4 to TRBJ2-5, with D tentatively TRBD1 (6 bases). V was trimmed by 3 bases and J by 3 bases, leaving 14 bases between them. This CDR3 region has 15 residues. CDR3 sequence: CASSFSQGIEETQYF. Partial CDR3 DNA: TGTGCCAGCAGTTTCTCACAGGGAATAGAAGAGACC.

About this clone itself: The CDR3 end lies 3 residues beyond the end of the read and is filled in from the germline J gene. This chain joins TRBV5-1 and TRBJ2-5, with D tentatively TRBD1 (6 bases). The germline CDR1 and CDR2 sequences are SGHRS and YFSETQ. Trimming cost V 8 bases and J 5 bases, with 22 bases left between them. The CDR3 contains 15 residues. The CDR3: CARSLGTRVGETQYF. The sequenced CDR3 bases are TGCGCCAGAAGCCTCGGGACACGTGTTGGGGAGACC.

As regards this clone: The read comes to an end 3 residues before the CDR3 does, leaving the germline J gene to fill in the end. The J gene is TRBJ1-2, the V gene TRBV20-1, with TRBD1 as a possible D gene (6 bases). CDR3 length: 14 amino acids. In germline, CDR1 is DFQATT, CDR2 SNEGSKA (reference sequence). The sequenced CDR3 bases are TGCAGTGCTAGCCTAACTACAGGGATCTACGAG. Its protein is CSASLTTGIYE. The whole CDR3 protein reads CSASLTTGIYEYTF.